This TCR beta chain was obtained from a study of cytomegalovirus exposure and HLA in healthy donors. Study details: Earlier sequencing of about 179 million T cells yielded under 120 million unique TCR beta sequences.

Trimming cost V 4 bases and J 4 bases; bases outside gene matches: 15. The CDR3 is 17 residues long. Germline CDR1 is LGHNA and CDR2 is YSLEER. PCR employed 60 Vbeta and 13 Jbeta primers. Here immunoSEQ multiplex PCR was the method, and the copy in TCRdb shows in-frame clones only, minus some. This sample yields roughly 180,000 clones, of which more than 70% are seen a single time; 7.7% belongs to the top ten. Study-wide points: Apparent HLA restriction characterized most CMV-associated TCR beta chains in a later analysis. A later analysis found TCR association rates differed by HLA locus, highest for DRB1 and lowest for HLA-C.

As to this clone: What it binds is not known.

The chain couples TRBV4-3 to TRBJ2-7; 8 nucleotides match TRBD2. The TCR was taken from a middle-aged woman in good health and CMV-seropositive. Sequencing used PBMCs. The CDR3 DNA reads TGCGCCAGCAGCCCTCTGGCCCGAGCGGGAGTAGTTTACGAGCAGTACTTC. Translated: CASSPLARAGVVYEQYF.